This TCR beta chain is drawn from a study of vaccination effects on CD4 cells after COVID-19 (dated by TCRdb to 2021 to 2024). Looking at the study overall: Across the study, the median time from the second dose to post-vaccine sampling was 72 days (range 14 to 241). The study compared SARS-CoV-2 spike-specific CD4+ TCR repertoires before and after mRNA vaccination in COVID-19 convalescent patients and infection-naive vaccine recipients. The full study included over 8 COVID-19 convalescent patients and several SARS-CoV-2-naive healthy vaccine recipients. The Oncomine TCR Beta short-read assay on an Illumina iSeq 100 was used to sequence cultures from other donors in the study. Study-wide conclusions, independent of this receptor: Among healthy vaccine recipients, nearly all vaccine-induced clones were SARS-CoV-2 mono-reactive, and only 1 of 255 was cross-reactive with common cold coronaviruses. The study was limited by a small number of convalescent patients and lacked early post-infection timepoints. Clones induced by infection and clones induced by vaccination both contracted markedly at late timepoints after vaccination, which fits with T cell responses waning over time.

In the ViraFEST assay, PBMC were stimulated with viral peptide pools, and TCR sequencing was then used to find antigen-specific CD4+ T cell clonotypes based on their expansion. After about 9 days of culture, CD4+ T cells were isolated with the EasySep CD4+ T cell isolation kit. Participants received two doses of either the BNT162b2 or the mRNA-1273 mRNA SARS-CoV-2 vaccine. The absence of prior SARS-CoV-2 infection in healthy vaccine recipients was confirmed by negative nucleocapsid antibodies before and after vaccination. Each well held around 2 million PBMC cultured in IMDM containing roughly 4.9% human AB serum, about 10 IU/ml IL-2 and gentamicin, along with 8 to 10 ug/ml peptides. Half of the culture medium was replaced with fresh IL-2-containing medium on days 3 and 7. Unless noted otherwise, every peptide stimulation condition was cultured in triplicate wells. Using Ficoll-Paque Plus gradient centrifugation, PBMC were separated from whole blood and then either used fresh or cryopreserved at -140C. The overlapping peptide pools covered the spike proteins of SARS-CoV-2 as well as those of the common cold coronaviruses HCoV-NL63, HCoV-OC43 and HCoV-229E. The QIAamp micro DNA kit was used to extract genomic DNA from the cultured CD4+ T cells.

The CDR3, from cysteine to phenylalanine, totals 13 residues. Just CDR3 DNA is preserved here, 39 bases in frame from base 1. Taken from the germline V gene (reference sequence), the CDR1 and CDR2 loops are LNHNV and YYDKDF. V is pared back by 1 base and J by 2 bases, with 5 bases lying between the germline termini. As to this clone: Its binding antigen is unknown. Base qualities are missing; no much larger clone stands one base away.

Libraries were built with the immunoSEQ multiplex PCR assay. TCR beta CDR3 sequencing was performed on DNA from the cultured, isolated CD4+ T cells. The paper's data handling went like this. Non-productive TCR sequences were discarded, and reads were trimmed to the CDR3 region, with only CDR3s of 7 or more amino acids retained. The MANAFEST web app was used to pick out antigen-specific clonotypes by comparing their expansion in peptide wells with that in reference cultures. Positive clones required FDR<0.05 expansion versus reference and all other wells, odds ratio above 5, and frequency above 0.1% in two replicate wells. Cross-reactive clonotypes were defined as significantly expanded in SARS-CoV-2 spike wells and in at least one common cold coronavirus spike condition. CDR3 similarity was assessed by Levenshtein distance using the stringdist R package, and unrooted trees were constructed with ape in R 3.6.1. In its TCRdb copy, this immuneACCESS table keeps in-frame sequences only and misses some clones. Where compared with another copy, unresolved V genes explain less than half of these, and the others have no known cause. That table supplies the V and J calls and clone size; D and trimming were determined from the DNA. This sample lists more than 60,000 clones; 70% to 85% were detected once. The top ten hold 1.5% to 1.9% of the sample.

Source: CD4+ T cells from PBMCs cultured with HCoV-229E spike peptides, taken after COVID-19 vaccination. The sample's cell subset or site, from its label and the paper: HCoV-229E spike overlapping peptide pool stimulation. This TCR was sampled from a human donor who received a COVID-19 vaccine. This receptor chain uses TRBV15 and TRBJ2-5; no D segment can be confidently identified. The CDR3 region reads CATSRGDQETQYF. The DNA sequence is TGTGCCACCAGCAGAGGAGATCAAGAGACCCAGTACTTC.